The 8 T cell receptor beta chains listed next were all sequenced from one sample in a study of identical twins. TCRdb recomputed calls from the 5' RACE reads with MiXCR, one row per CDR3 protein. The table shows 350,000 or so distinct CDR3 sequences, with approximately 9.1% occurring only once. The sample was naive T cells sorted from blood. These receptors came from a woman between 50 and 59 years old in good health.

This rearrangement joins TRBV25-1 to TRBJ2-1, with D perhaps matching TRBD2 (6 bases). This CDR3 is built from 14 residues. From germline, CDR1 is MGHDK and CDR2 SYGVNS. Trimming removed 6 bases from V and 0 bases from J, with 9 bases in between. Here the CDR3 DNA reads TGTGCCAGCAGGCCTAGCGACTCCTACAATGAGCAGTTCTTC. Amino acid sequence: CASRPSDSYNEQFF.

This clonotype was observed many times. The rearrangement joins TRBV11-2 to TRBJ2-1; 11 bases fit TRBD2. The CDR3 totals 17 residues. Germline V CDR1 and CDR2: SGHAT, FQNNGV. Germline trimming cut 5 bases from V and 6 bases from J; bases unmatched to any gene: 12. CDR3 DNA sequence: TGTGCCAGCAGCCCACACGGTGGACTAGCGGGTATCAATGAGCAGTTCTTC. It translates to CASSPHGGLAGINEQFF. Full variable domain (missing parts from reference TRBV11-2 and TRBJ2-1): EAGVAQSPRYKIIEKRQSVAFWCNPISGHATLYWYQQILGQGPKLLIQFQNNGVVDDSQLPKDRFSAERLKGVDSTLKIQPAKLEDSAVYLCASSPHGGLAGINEQFFGPGTRLTVL.

This clonotype was seen only a few times. The chain combines TRBV12-3 or TRBV12-4 with TRBJ1-6; D not certain. The CDR3 consists of 15 residues. V gave up 0 bases and J gave up 9 bases, with 12 bases separating them. This CDR3 reads CASSLALDSISPLHF. For the CDR3, the DNA is TGTGCCAGCAGTTTAGCGCTGGATTCTATTTCACCCCTCCACTTT.

This chain joins TRBV2 and TRBJ2-7; 14 positions agree with TRBD2. Germline CDR1 and CDR2: SNHLY and FYNNEI. V lost 8 bases and J lost 2; bases outside the gene matches: 11. This CDR3 contains 17 residues. CDR3 region: CASSRGSTSGGAYEQYV. In DNA form, the CDR3 reads TGTGCCAGCTCGCGAGGCTCGACTAGCGGGGGGGCCTACGAGCAGTACGTC.

This clonotype was counted only a few times. The CDR3 spells CSAREQGIRGNTIYF. In DNA, the CDR3 is TGCAGTGCTAGAGAACAGGGGATACGAGGAAACACCATATATTTT. The chain joins TRBV20-1 to TRBJ1-3, with TRBD1 matching over 7 bases. The CDR3 loop spans 15 amino acids. In germline, CDR1 is DFQATT, CDR2 SNEGSKA (reference sequence). V gave up 0 bases and J gave up 4 bases; unmatched junction bases: 6.

This clonotype was found a few times. CDR3 bases: TGCAGCGTTGACGGTGTGCGGGGAGACTATGGCTACACCTTC. Translating gives CSVDGVRGDYGYTF. The rearrangement links TRBV29-1 to TRBJ1-2; D remains unclear. The CDR3 loop spans 14 amino acids. V lost 3 bases, J lost 3 bases, and 14 bases lay in between. Per the germline V gene, CDR1 is SQVTM and CDR2 is ANQGSEA.

The table lists this clonotype with many counts. At one of its ends the junction is not consistent with the germline gene, which may arise from a read error. The CDR3 DNA reads as TGTGCCAGCAGTGTGACTAGCGGGAGGGAAAGAATCTTC. It translates to CASSVTSGRERIF. The rearrangement joins TRBV12-3 or TRBV12-4 to TRBJ2-1; 14 bases line up with TRBD2. This CDR3 spans 13 amino acids.

This clonotype was seen a handful of times. This sequence joins TRBV5-8 and TRBJ2-1; TRBD2 matches at 7 bases. The V and J ends lost 4 bases and 6 bases, in that order; junction bases with no gene match: 7. Germline values: CDR1 SGHTS, CDR2 YDEGEE. The CDR3 sequence is 14 residues long. The CDR3 DNA reads TGTGCCAGCAGCACAGGACTAGACGGCAATGAGCAGTTCTTC. Translating gives CASSTGLDGNEQFF.